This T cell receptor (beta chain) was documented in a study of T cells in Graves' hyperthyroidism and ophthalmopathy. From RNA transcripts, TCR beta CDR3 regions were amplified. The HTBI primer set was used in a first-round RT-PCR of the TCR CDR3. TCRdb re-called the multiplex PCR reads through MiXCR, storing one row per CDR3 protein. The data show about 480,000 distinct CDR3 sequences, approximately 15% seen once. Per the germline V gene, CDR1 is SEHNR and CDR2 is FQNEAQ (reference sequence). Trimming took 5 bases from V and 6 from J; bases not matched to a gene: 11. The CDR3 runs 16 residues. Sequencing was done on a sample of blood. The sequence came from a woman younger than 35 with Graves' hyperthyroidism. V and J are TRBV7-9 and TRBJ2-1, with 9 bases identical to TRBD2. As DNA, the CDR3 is TGTGCCAGCAGCCCCGCACTTAGCGGGAGTAGCAATGAGCAGTTCTTC. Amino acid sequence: CASSPALSGSSNEQFF. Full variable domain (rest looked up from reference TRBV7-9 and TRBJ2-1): DTGVSQNPRHKITKRGQNVTFRCDPISEHNRLYWYRQTLGQGPEFLTYFQNEAQLEKSRLLSDRFSAERPKGSFSTLEIQRTEQGDSAMYLCASSPALSGSSNEQFFGPGTRLTVL.